One sample yielded the 2 T cell receptor beta chains listed below, sequenced in a study of OX40 agonist ivuxolimab in advanced cancers. The method was immunoSEQ multiplex PCR; TCRdb's version includes in-frame clones alone and lacks a portion of them. The sample consists of roughly 80,000 clones, approximately 89% of them appearing once. Source: CD4+ or CD8+ T cells sorted from blood, taken in a trial of the OX40 agonist ivuxolimab. Receptors were obtained from an adult with an advanced solid tumor such as melanoma, head and neck, liver or kidney cancer.

This clone was picked up a small number of times. J is TRBJ2-7 and V is TRBV5-8, with a weak D call TRBD1 (5 bases). Germline CDR1 is SGHTS and CDR2 is YDEGEE. The length of the CDR3 is 14 residues. Trimming stripped 5 bases from V and 1 base from J, with 13 bases between. DNA of the CDR3: TGTGCCAGCAGTCTCTTGGACATTTCCTACGAGCAGTACTTC. Translating it yields CASSLLDISYEQYF.

This clone was seen a few times. The V and J genes are TRBV15 and TRBJ2-5; D possibly corresponds to TRBD2 (5 bases). The germline CDR1 and CDR2 sequences are LNHNV and YYDKDF (reference sequence). V gave up 0 bases and J gave up 4 bases, with 12 bases separating them. The CDR3 is 15 residues long. The CDR3 sequence is CATSREELVTETQYF. CDR3 sequence (DNA): TGTGCCACCAGCAGAGAAGAACTAGTAACAGAGACCCAGTACTTC.